One T cell receptor beta chain is described in this entry. Germline CDR1 reads WNHNN; CDR2 reads SYGVQD (reference sequence). The CDR3 extends over 14 amino acids. V trimming: 3 bases; J trimming: 6 bases; junction bases outside the gene matches: 6. Enrolled during active infection, Seattle patients were then followed longitudinally. The source of the sample is a study of blood T cell repertoires in COVID-19. Study context: From the United States, Italy and Spain came samples of acute and convalescent COVID-19. Sources were T cells, B-cell-depleted T cells, or PBMCs; the material itself was cDNA or gDNA.

Methods used by the authors: Amplifying reference gene primers gave estimates of nucleated cell counts. Sequencing used immunoSEQ multiplex PCR; TCRdb keeps in-frame clones, though not all of them. The V and J calls and the clone size are those of that table, but D and trimming were determined from the DNA. Of 100,000 to 150,000 clones in the sample, 92% were seen once. The V and J genes are TRBV10-1 and TRBJ2-3, with 7 bases fitting TRBD2. The source of this sequence is a man in his fifties or sixties with COVID-19, enrolled during active disease. Sequencing was carried out using peripheral blood. The CDR3 sequence is CASSDGGSVDTQYF. The CDR3 DNA reads as TGCGCCAGCAGTGATGGCGGGAGTGTTGATACGCAGTATTTT.